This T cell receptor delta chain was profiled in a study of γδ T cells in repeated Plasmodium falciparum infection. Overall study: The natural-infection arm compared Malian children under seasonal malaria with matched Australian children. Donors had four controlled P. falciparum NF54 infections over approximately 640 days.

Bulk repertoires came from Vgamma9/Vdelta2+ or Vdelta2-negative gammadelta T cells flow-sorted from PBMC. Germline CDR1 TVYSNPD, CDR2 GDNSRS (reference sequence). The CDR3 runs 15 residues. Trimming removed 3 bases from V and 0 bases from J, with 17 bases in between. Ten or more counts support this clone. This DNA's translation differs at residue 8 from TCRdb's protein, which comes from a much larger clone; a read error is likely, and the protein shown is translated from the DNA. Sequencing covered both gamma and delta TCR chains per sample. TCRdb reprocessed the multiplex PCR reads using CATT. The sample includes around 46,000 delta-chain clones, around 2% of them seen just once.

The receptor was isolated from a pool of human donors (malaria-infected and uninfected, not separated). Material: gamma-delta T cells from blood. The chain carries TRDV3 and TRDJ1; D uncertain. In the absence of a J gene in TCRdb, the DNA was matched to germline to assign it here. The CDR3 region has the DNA TGTGCCTTCCCATACTTTGCTCATTACACCGATAAACTCATCTTT. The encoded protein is CAFPYFAHYTDKLIF.